This is a list of T cell receptor beta chains from one sample in a study of T cells in Graves' hyperthyroidism and ophthalmopathy. TCRdb itself ran the multiplex PCR reads through MiXCR, one entry per CDR3 protein. The sample carries 45,000 or so distinct CDR3 sequences, around half recorded once. Sequencing was performed on peripheral blood or thyroid tissue (not recorded which). The source is a woman between 50 and 59 years old with Graves' hyperthyroidism. The CDR3 runs from the conserved cysteine through the conserved F or W. A D gene is named only where the DNA matches it firmly. Part of the rows lack a size; the others show once, few, many or a class for expanded clones.

v_call	clone_size	d_call	j_call	cdr3_aa	cdr3_nt
TRBV7-2	many	-	TRBJ1-3	CASSLGPFSGNTIYF	TGTGCCAGCAGCTTAGGTCCTTTCTCTGGAAACACCATATATTTT
TRBV20-1	-	TRBD2	TRBJ2-7	CSARKTSGISEQYF	TGCAGTGCTAGGAAGACTAGCGGGATAAGCGAGCAGTACTTC
TRBV3-1	many	-	TRBJ2-2	CASSLQGGGELFF	TGTGCCAGCAGCCTTCAGGGTGGCGGGGAGCTGTTTTTT
TRBV3-1	many	-	TRBJ2-3	CASSYGMSDTDTQYF	TGTGCCAGCAGCTACGGGATGTCGGACACAGATACGCAGTATTTT
TRBV13	few	TRBD2	TRBJ2-6	CASSRGGAGANVLTF	TGTGCCAGCAGCCGGGGGGGCGCTGGGGCCAACGTCCTGACTTTC
TRBV20-1	-	TRBD1	TRBJ2-7	CSAWDRVAYEQYF	TGCAGTGCTTGGGACAGGGTTGCCTACGAGCAGTACTTC
TRBV20-1	once	TRBD1	TRBJ1-6	CSAWTGGSSPLHF	TGCAGTGCTTGGACAGGGGGCAGTTCACCCCTCCACTTT
TRBV4-3	few	TRBD1	TRBJ2-3	CASSLGQGIWDTQYF	TGCGCCAGCAGCCTGGGACAGGGGATATGGGATACGCAGTATTTT
TRBV7-4	few	TRBD1	TRBJ1-5	CASSTRQGAINQPQHF	TGTGCCAGCAGCACGAGACAGGGGGCTATCAATCAGCCCCAGCATTTT
TRBV5-4	-	TRBD1	TRBJ2-2	CASSSDQQGPLFF	TGTGCCAGCAGCTCAGACCAACAGGGGCCCCTGTTTTTT
TRBV29-1	many	-	TRBJ1-1	CSSRSQTGMNTEAFF	TGCAGCTCTCGATCACAGACGGGTATGAACACTGAAGCTTTCTTT
TRBV2	many	TRBD1	TRBJ1-4	CASTLDREEKLFF	TGTGCCAGCACCCTCGACAGGGAGGAAAAACTGTTTTTT
TRBV11-2	many	-	TRBJ1-1	CASSAVTGGPTEAFF	TGTGCCAGCAGCGCGGTTACGGGGGGTCCGACTGAAGCTTTCTTT
TRBV3-1	many	-	TRBJ1-3	CASSQDLFAGSGNTIYF	TGTGCCAGCAGCCAAGATTTATTTGCGGGTTCTGGAAACACCATATATTTT
TRBV7-3	few	-	TRBJ2-7	CASSLGATGRDDEQYF	TGTGCCAGCAGCTTGGGGGCGACAGGGAGGGATGACGAGCAGTACTTC
TRBV27	many	-	TRBJ1-4	CASSYAGPNEKLFF	TGTGCCAGCAGTTATGCAGGGCCTAATGAAAAACTGTTTTTT
TRBV6-6	-	TRBD1	TRBJ2-5	CASRAGTGETQYF	TGTGCCAGCAGAGCCGGGACAGGAGAGACCCAGTACTTC
TRBV7-9	-	-	TRBJ1-2	CASSQRRDYGYTF	TGTGCCAGCAGCCAAAGGAGGGACTATGGCTACACCTTC
TRBV9	many	TRBD2	TRBJ2-3	CASSVAGTSADTQYF	TGTGCCAGCAGCGTGGCCGGGACTAGCGCAGATACGCAGTATTTT
TRBV29-1	-	TRBD1	TRBJ2-7	CSQDFWTGATSYEQYF	TGCAGCCAAGATTTCTGGACAGGGGCCACCTCCTACGAGCAGTACTTC
TRBV29-1	-	-	TRBJ1-1	CSLDLVEAFF	TGCAGCTTAGATTTAGTTGAAGCTTTCTTT
TRBV7-9	many	TRBD2	TRBJ2-7	CASSLEGGPAGQYF	TGTGCCAGCAGCTTGGAGGGAGGGCCGGCGGGGCAGTACTTC
TRBV7-2	-	TRBD2	TRBJ2-7	CASSFDGTSVYEQYF	TGTGCCAGCAGCTTCGACGGGACTAGCGTGTACGAGCAGTACTTC
TRBV10-2	-	TRBD1	TRBJ2-3	CASRDTTGPTDTQYF	TGCGCCAGCAGGGACACGACAGGGCCCACAGATACGCAGTATTTT
TRBV4-1	many	-	TRBJ1-4	CASSRLRGGQATNEKLFF	TGCGCCAGCAGCCGCCTTAGGGGGGGCCAAGCGACTAATGAAAAACTGTTTTTT
TRBV20-1	medium-sized	TRBD2	TRBJ2-5	CSASPLAGGETQYF	TGCAGTGCTAGCCCTCTAGCGGGAGGCGAGACCCAGTACTTC
TRBV29-1	-	TRBD1	TRBJ1-2	CSVNKPGTAGDYTF	TGCAGCGTCAACAAACCCGGGACAGCGGGCGACTACACCTTC
TRBV5-1	many	TRBD2	TRBJ2-5	CASSRGGSQETQYF	TGCGCCAGCAGCCGGGGAGGGTCCCAAGAGACCCAGTACTTC
TRBV20-1	many	-	TRBJ1-5	CSASHSNQPQHF	TGCAGTGCTAGCCATAGCAATCAGCCCCAGCATTTT
TRBV9	many	-	TRBJ1-5	CASSVDGQRNQPQHF	TGTGCCAGCAGCGTAGATGGACAAAGGAATCAGCCCCAGCATTTT
TRBV20-1	many	TRBD1	TRBJ1-3	CSAREAGTASYFSGNTIYF	TGCAGTGCTAGAGAAGCGGGGACAGCCTCCTACTTCTCTGGAAACACCATATATTTT
TRBV7-9	-	TRBD2	TRBJ2-7	CASSDPTSGRSYEQYF	TGTGCCAGCAGTGACCCGACTAGCGGGAGGTCCTACGAGCAGTACTTC
TRBV10-3	many	TRBD2	TRBJ2-7	CAISAQGTSNNEQYF	TGTGCCATCAGTGCGCAGGGGACTAGCAACAACGAGCAGTACTTC
TRBV7-6	-	-	TRBJ2-7	CASSSRPNYEHYF	TGTGCCAGCAGCAGTAGGCCGAACTACGAGCATTACTTC
TRBV7-2	many	TRBD1	TRBJ2-7	CASSYRGLYEQYF	TGTGCCAGCAGTTACAGGGGCCTATACGAGCAGTACTTC
TRBV11-1	many	-	TRBJ2-3	CASSLVGGTPTDTQYF	TGTGCCAGCAGCTTAGTGGGCGGGACTCCAACAGATACGCAGTATTTT